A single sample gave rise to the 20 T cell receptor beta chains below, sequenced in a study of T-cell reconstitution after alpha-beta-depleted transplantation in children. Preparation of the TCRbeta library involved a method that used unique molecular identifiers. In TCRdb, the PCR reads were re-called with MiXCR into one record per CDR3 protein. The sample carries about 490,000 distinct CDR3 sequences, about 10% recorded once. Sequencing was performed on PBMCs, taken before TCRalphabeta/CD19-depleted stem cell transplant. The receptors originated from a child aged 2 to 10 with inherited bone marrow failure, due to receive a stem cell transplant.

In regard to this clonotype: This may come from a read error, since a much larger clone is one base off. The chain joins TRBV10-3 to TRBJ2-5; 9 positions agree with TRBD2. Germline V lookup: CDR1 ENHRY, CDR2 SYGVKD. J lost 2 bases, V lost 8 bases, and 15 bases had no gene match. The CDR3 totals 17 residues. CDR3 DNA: TGTGCCATCTCCGAAGGGTCTAGCGGGGAGACACAAGAGACCCAGTACTTC. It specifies CAISEGSSGETQETQYF.

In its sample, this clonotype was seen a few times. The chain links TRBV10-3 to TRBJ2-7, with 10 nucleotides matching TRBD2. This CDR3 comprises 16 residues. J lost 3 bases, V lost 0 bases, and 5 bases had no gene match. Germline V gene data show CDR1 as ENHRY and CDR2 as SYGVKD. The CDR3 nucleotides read TGTGCCATCAGTGAGTCCCTAGCGGGAGATCACTACGAGCAGTACTTC. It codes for CAISESLAGDHYEQYF.

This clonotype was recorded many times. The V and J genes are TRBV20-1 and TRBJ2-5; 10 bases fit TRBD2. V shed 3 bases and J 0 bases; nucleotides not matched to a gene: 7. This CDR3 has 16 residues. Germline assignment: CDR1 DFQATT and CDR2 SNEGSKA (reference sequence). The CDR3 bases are TGCAGTGCTAGTTCTCTACTAGCGGGATACCAAGAGACCCAGTACTTC. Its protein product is CSASSLLAGYQETQYF.

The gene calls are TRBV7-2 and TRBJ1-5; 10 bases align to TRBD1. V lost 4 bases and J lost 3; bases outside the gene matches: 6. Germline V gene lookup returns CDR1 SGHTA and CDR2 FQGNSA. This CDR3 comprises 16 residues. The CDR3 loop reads CASSSQTGGPNQPQHF. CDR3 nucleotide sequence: TGTGCCAGCAGCTCCCAGACAGGGGGCCCCAATCAGCCCCAGCATTTT.

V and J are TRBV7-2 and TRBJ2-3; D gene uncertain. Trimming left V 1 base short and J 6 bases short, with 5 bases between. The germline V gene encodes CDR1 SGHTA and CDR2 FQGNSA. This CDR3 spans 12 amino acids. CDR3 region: CASSLDMDTQYF. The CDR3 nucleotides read TGTGCCAGCAGCTTAGATATGGATACGCAGTATTTT. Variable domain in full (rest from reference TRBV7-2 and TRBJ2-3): GAGVSQSPSNKVTEKGKDVELRCDPISGHTALYWYRQSLGQGLEFLIYFQGNSAPDKSGLPSDRFSAERTGGSVSTLTIQRTQQEDSAVYLCASSLDMDTQYFGPGTRLTVL.

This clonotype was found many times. The CDR3 sequence: CASSHLDESYEQYF. The CDR3 DNA reads TGTGCCAGCAGCCATCTGGACGAATCCTACGAGCAGTACTTC. The chain couples TRBV11-2 to TRBJ2-7; D call uncertain. The CDR3 totals 14 residues. The V end lost 5 bases, the J end lost 1 base, and 12 bases lay between the germline ends. Germline assignment: CDR1 SGHAT and CDR2 FQNNGV.

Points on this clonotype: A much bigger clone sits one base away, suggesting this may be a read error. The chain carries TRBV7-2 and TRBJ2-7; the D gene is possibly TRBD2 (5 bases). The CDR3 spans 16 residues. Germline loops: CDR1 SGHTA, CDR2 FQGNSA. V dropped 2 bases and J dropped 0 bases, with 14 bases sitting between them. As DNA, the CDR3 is TGTGCCAGCAGCTTACGCCCTCCGGGATCCTCCTACGAGCAGTACTTC. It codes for CASSLRPPGSSYEQYF.

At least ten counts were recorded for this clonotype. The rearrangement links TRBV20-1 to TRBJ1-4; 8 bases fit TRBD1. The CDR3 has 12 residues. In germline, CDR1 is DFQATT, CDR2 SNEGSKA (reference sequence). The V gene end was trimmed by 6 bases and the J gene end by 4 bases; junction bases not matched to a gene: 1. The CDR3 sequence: CSATGGNEKLFF. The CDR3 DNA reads TGCAGTGCCACAGGGGGTAATGAAAAACTGTTTTTT.

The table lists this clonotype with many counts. In DNA, the CDR3 is TGTGCCAGCAGCGCGGACCTGACTAGCGGGAGCGGAAATGAGCAGTTCTTC. Its protein product is CASSADLTSGSGNEQFF. This chain links TRBV3-1 with TRBJ2-1, with TRBD2 matching 12 bases. Looked up from germline, CDR1 is LGHDT and CDR2 is YNNKEL (reference sequence). The V and J ends lost 5 bases and 7 bases, in that order; junction bases with no gene match: 12. This CDR3 contains 17 residues.

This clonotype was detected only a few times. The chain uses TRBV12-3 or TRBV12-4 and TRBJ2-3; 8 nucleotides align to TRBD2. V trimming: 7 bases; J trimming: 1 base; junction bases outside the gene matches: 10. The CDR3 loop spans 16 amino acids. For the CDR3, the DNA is TGTGCCAGCAAAGCGGGAGTCACCGCTGGCACAGATACGCAGTATTTT. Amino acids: CASKAGVTAGTDTQYF.

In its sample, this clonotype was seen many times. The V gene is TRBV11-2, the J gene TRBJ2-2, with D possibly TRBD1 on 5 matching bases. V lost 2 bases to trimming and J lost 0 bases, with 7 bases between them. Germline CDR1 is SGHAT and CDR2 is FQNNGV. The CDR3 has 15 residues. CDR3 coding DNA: TGTGCCAGCAGCTTATGGACATCGAACACCGGGGAGCTGTTTTTT. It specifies CASSLWTSNTGELFF.

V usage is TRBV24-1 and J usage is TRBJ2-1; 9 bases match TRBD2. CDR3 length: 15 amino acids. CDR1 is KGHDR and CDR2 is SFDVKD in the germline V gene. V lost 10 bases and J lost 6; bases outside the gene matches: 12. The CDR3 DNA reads TGTGCCACTGCGACAGGGACTAGCATTTCCAATGAGCAGTTCTTC. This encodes CATATGTSISNEQFF.

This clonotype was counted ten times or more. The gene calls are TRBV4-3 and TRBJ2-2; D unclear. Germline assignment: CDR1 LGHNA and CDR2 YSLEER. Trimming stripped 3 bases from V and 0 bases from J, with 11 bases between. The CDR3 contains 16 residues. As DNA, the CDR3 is TGCGCCAGCAGCCATGGGCCTTCGGCGAACACCGGGGAGCTGTTTTTT. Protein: CASSHGPSANTGELFF.

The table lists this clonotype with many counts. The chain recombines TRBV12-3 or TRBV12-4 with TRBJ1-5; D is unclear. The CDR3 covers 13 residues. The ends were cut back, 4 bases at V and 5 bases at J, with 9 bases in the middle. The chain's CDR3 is CASSWAGDQPQHF. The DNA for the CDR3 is TGTGCCAGCAGTTGGGCCGGGGATCAGCCCCAGCATTTT.

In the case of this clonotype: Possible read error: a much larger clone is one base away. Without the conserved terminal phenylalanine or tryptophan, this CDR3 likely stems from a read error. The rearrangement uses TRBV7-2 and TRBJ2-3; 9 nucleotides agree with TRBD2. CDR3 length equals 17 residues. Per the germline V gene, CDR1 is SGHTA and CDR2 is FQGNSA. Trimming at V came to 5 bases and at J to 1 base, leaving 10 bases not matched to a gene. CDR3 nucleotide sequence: TGTGCCAGCAGCAGGCTGACCCTAGCGGGGCGCACAGATACGCAGTATCTT. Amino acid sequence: CASSRLTLAGRTDTQYL.

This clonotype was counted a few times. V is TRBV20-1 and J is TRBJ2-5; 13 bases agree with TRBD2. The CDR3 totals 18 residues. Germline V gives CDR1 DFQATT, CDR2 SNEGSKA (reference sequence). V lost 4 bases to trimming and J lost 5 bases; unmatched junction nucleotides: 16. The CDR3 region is CSATTTGGGTSGIETQYF. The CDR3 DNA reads TGCAGTGCTACAACGACAGGGGGCGGGACTAGCGGGATTGAGACCCAGTACTTC.

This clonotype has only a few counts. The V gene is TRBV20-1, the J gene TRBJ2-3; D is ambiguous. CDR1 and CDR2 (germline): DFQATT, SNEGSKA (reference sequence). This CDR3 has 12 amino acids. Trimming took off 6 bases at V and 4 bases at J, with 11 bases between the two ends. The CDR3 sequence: CSARGPADTQYF. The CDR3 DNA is TGCAGTGCCCGTGGACCCGCAGATACGCAGTATTTT.

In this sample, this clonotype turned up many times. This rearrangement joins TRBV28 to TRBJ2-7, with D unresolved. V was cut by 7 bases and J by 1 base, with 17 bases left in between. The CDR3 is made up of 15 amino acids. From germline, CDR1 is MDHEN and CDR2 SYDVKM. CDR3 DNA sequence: TGTGCCAGCACTCCCTCGGACGGATATTCCTACGAGCAGTACTTC. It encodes CASTPSDGYSYEQYF.

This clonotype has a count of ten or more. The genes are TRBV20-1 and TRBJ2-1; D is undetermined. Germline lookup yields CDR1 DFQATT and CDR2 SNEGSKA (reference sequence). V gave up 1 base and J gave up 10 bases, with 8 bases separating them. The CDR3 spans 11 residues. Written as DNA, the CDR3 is TGCAGTGCTAGAGTGGGAAGCGAGCAGTTCTTC. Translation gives CSARVGSEQFF.

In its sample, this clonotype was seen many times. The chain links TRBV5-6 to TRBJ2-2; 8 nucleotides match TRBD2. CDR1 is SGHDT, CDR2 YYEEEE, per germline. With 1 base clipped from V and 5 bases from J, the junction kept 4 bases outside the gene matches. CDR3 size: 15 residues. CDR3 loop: CASSLTSGVTGELFF. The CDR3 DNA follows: TGTGCCAGCAGCTTGACTAGCGGAGTTACCGGGGAGCTGTTTTTT.